This T cell receptor beta chain derives from a study of OX40 agonist ivuxolimab in advanced cancers. Overall study context: Participants averaged approximately 65 years of age (range about 23 to 80) and were 82.7% male. Points from the study as a whole: Both CD4+ and CD8+ T cell populations in blood had undergone clonal expansion by week 6 at 0.1 to 3.0 mg/kg. Antigen specificity was not determined for the expanded peripheral T cells.

CDR1 and CDR2 from the germline V gene are SGHDN and FVKESK. CDR3 length: 13 amino acids. V was trimmed by 6 bases and J by 5 bases, leaving 12 bases between them. TCRdb keeps only in-frame clones here, not all; method: immunoSEQ multiplex PCR. The data contain 65,000 to 85,000 clones, more than 70% of them singletons. With respect to this clone: Antigen specificity is unknown.

This chain joins TRBV14 and TRBJ2-3; tentative D call: TRBD2 (5 bases). Sequences were derived from CD4+ or CD8+ T cells sorted from blood, sampled in a trial of the OX40 agonist ivuxolimab. The sequence was obtained from an adult with an advanced solid tumor such as melanoma, head and neck, liver or kidney cancer. The CDR3: CASSLDGGDTQYF. CDR3 DNA: TGTGCCAGCAGTCTGGACGGAGGAGATACGCAGTATTTT.